The rows below give T cell receptor beta chains drawn from one sample of a study of CD8 T cells in ankylosing spondylitis. TCRdb reprocessed the 5' RACE reads with MiXCR, giving one entry per CDR3 protein. The sample yields about 540,000 distinct CDR3 sequences, about 13% seen once. The sample taken for sequencing was blood, either unsorted or a sorted T cell fraction (not recorded which). These receptors all stem from a male donor with ankylosing spondylitis. Both conserved end residues are part of each CDR3. A D gene is named only where the DNA matches it firmly. Size is stated for part of the rows, as once, few or many counts, or as a class when the clone is expanded.

V	J	D	size	CDR3	DNA
TRBV11-2	TRBJ1-1	NA	many	CASSWGVNTEAFF	TGTGCCAGCAGCTGGGGGGTGAACACTGAAGCTTTCTTT
TRBV5-5	TRBJ2-7	NA	NA	CASSLARGLWAYEQYF	TGTGCCAGCAGCTTGGCCCGGGGCCTCTGGGCCTACGAGCAGTACTTC
TRBV20-1	TRBJ2-1	TRBD2	few	CSASPLAGSYNEQFF	TGCAGTGCTTCCCCTCTAGCGGGGTCCTACAATGAGCAGTTCTTC
TRBV3-1	TRBJ2-7	NA	few	CASSQDPGREQYF	TGTGCCAGCAGCCAAGACCCCGGACGAGAGCAGTACTTC
TRBV29-1	TRBJ2-2	NA	NA	CSVARDGTNTGELFF	TGCAGCGTCGCAAGGGACGGGACGAACACCGGGGAGCTGTTTTTT
TRBV12-3/TRBV12-4	TRBJ1-4	TRBD1	NA	CASSFGGGEEKLFF	TGTGCCAGCAGTTTTGGAGGGGGCGAGGAAAAACTGTTTTTT
TRBV29-1	TRBJ1-1	NA	NA	CSVFHPLANTEAFF	TGCAGCGTTTTTCACCCTCTAGCGAACACTGAAGCTTTCTTT
TRBV12-3/TRBV12-4	TRBJ2-1	NA	many	CASSLRGDNEQFF	TGTGCCAGCAGCCTCAGGGGTGACAATGAGCAGTTCTTC
TRBV5-6	TRBJ1-5	TRBD1	few	CASSLGQGAIGQPQHF	TGTGCCAGCAGCTTGGGGCAGGGGGCAATCGGTCAGCCCCAGCATTTT
TRBV2	TRBJ1-4	NA	few	CASSEALFNEKLFF	TGTGCCAGCAGTGAAGCGCTTTTTAATGAAAAACTGTTTTTT
TRBV5-1	TRBJ1-2	NA	few	CASSGDINYGYTF	TGCGCCAGCAGCGGGGACATTAACTATGGCTACACCTTC
TRBV7-9	TRBJ2-5	TRBD2	few	CASSLREEQETQYF	TGTGCCAGCAGCCTCCGGGAGGAACAAGAGACCCAGTACTTC
TRBV10-3	TRBJ2-2	TRBD2	few	CASRNSGSNTGELFF	TGTGCCTCCCGAAATAGCGGGAGTAACACCGGGGAGCTGTTTTTT
TRBV5-1	TRBJ2-1	NA	NA	CASSPQGQGRFF	TGCGCCAGCAGCCCACAGGGTCAGGGTCGGTTCTTC
TRBV29-1	TRBJ2-1	NA	NA	CSVLRHYNEQFF	TGCAGCGTTCTCCGGCATTACAATGAGCAGTTCTTC
TRBV7-9	TRBJ2-1	TRBD2	few	CASSPPGLAVNNEQFF	TGTGCCAGCAGCCCCCCCGGACTAGCGGTGAACAATGAGCAGTTCTTC
TRBV14	TRBJ1-5	NA	few	CASSQDYDQPQHF	TGTGCCAGCAGCCAAGATTACGATCAGCCCCAGCATTTT
TRBV25-1	TRBJ1-2	NA	NA	CASSEIGLYGYTF	TGTGCCAGCAGTGAAATTGGTCTCTATGGCTACACCTTC
TRBV7-6	TRBJ2-7	NA	NA	CASSYDIAGTVSYEQYF	TGTGCCAGCAGTTATGACATCGCCGGGACCGTTTCCTACGAGCAGTACTTC
TRBV10-3	TRBJ2-1	NA	many	CAISESTGGYEQFF	TGTGCCATCAGTGAGTCGACCGGAGGATATGAGCAGTTCTTC
TRBV2	TRBJ2-3	NA	many	CASREARSWTDTQYF	TGTGCCAGCAGAGAAGCTAGATCCTGGACAGATACGCAGTATTTT
TRBV29-1	TRBJ2-5	TRBD1	many	CSVEESGGPETQYF	TGCAGCGTTGAAGAATCAGGGGGCCCAGAGACCCAGTACTTC
TRBV5-1	TRBJ1-5	NA	many	CASSLVGGSNQPQHF	TGTGCCAGCAGCTTAGTGGGCGGAAGCAATCAGCCCCAGCATTTT
TRBV10-2	TRBJ2-2	TRBD2	NA	CASRSGGNTGELFF	TGCGCCAGCCGTAGCGGGGGGAACACCGGGGAGCTGTTTTTT
TRBV12-3/TRBV12-4	TRBJ2-3	TRBD2	NA	CASSFLAGVVTDTQYF	TGTGCCAGCAGTTTTCTAGCGGGAGTGGTCACAGATACGCAGTATTTT
TRBV13	TRBJ2-3	TRBD2	once	CTSSLGGVGGRAGDTQYF	TGTACCAGCAGTTTGGGCGGAGTGGGCGGGAGGGCAGGAGATACGCAGTATTTT